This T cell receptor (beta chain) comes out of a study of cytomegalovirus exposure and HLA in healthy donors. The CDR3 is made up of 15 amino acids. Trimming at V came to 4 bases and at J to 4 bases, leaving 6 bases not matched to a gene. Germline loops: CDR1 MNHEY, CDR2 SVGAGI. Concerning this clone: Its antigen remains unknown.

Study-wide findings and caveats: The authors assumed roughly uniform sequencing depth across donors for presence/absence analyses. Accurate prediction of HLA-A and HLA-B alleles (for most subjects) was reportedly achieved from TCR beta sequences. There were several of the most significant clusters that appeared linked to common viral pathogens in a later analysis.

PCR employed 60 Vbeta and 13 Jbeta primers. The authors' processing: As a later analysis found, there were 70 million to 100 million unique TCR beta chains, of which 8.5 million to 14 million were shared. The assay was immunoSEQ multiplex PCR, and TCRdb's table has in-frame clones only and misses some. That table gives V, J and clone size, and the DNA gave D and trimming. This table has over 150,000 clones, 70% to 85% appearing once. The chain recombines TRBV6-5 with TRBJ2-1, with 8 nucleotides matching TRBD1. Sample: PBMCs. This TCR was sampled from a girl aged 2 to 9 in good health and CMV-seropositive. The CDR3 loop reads CASSLEQGGYNEQFF. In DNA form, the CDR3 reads TGTGCCAGCAGTTTGGAACAGGGGGGTTACAATGAGCAGTTCTTC.